Presented here are 29 T cell receptor beta chains from one specimen sequenced in a study of blood T cell repertoires in COVID-19 (dated by TCRdb to between 2020 and 2021). Libraries were constructed by the immunoSEQ multiplex PCR assay. TCRdb took over this immuneACCESS table, retaining in-frame rearrangements with V and J assigned. Such tables are incomplete; in checked studies, under half of the missing clones stem from an unresolved V gene, and the remainder is unexplained. In all, the sample holds some 180,000 clones, and roughly four fifths of those were seen once. The ten largest account for less than 3% of the sample. Sequencing input: peripheral blood. These receptors were obtained from an elderly woman with COVID-19, enrolled during active disease.

The chain joins TRBV28 to TRBJ1-2, with D perhaps TRBD1 (6 bases). V was cut by 1 base and J by 7 bases, with 19 bases left in between. The CDR3 is 16 residues long. Germline-derived CDR1 and CDR2 are MDHEN and SYDVKM. CDR3 region: CASSLFAGEGNGGYTF. The CDR3 region has the DNA TGTGCCAGCAGTTTATTCGCAGGGGAGGGGAATGGTGGCTACACCTTC.

This sequence joins TRBV19 and TRBJ2-5; TRBD1 aligns across 9 bases. CDR3 length: 15 residues. V shed 6 bases and J 3 bases; nucleotides not matched to a gene: 8. CDR1 and CDR2 from the germline V gene are LNHDA and SQIVND (reference sequence). In DNA form, the CDR3 reads TGTGCCAGTAGGTGGGGACAGGGCGGAGAAGAGACCCAGTACTTC. Amino acids: CASRWGQGGEETQYF.

CDR3 coding DNA: TGTGCCAGCAGGCGTACAGACGTCTCCGGGGAGCTGTTTTTT. Its translation is CASRRTDVSGELFF. The chain has TRBV7-9 and TRBJ2-2; D is ambiguous. The CDR3 covers 14 residues. Trimming removed 6 bases from V and 6 bases from J, with 14 bases in between. The germline V gene has CDR1 SEHNR and CDR2 FQNEAQ (reference sequence). The whole variable domain, remainder taken from reference TRBV7-9 and TRBJ2-2, is DTGVSQNPRHKITKRGQNVTFRCDPISEHNRLYWYRQTLGQGPEFLTYFQNEAQLEKSRLLSDRFSAERPKGSFSTLEIQRTEQGDSAMYLCASRRTDVSGELFFGEGSRLTVL.

This clone appeared a single time. This chain uses TRBV9 with TRBJ2-3; TRBD2 aligns across 11 bases. Germline-derived CDR1 and CDR2 are SGDLS and YYNGEE. V lost 0 bases, J lost 2 bases, and 5 bases stayed unmatched. This CDR3 has 17 amino acids. CDR3 nucleotide sequence: TGTGCCAGCAGCGTAGCTAGCGGGGGGCTCCACACAGATACGCAGTATTTT. Translation: CASSVASGGLHTDTQYF. Complete variable domain (other parts from reference TRBV9 and TRBJ2-3): DSGVTQTPKHLITATGQRVTLRCSPRSGDLSVYWYQQSLDQGLQFLIQYYNGEERAKGNILERFSAQQFPDLHSELNLSSLELGDSALYFCASSVASGGLHTDTQYFGPGTRLTVL.

J is TRBJ2-5 and V is TRBV5-6; 9 bases line up with TRBD1. CDR3 length equals 14 residues. V dropped 4 bases and J dropped 4; count of bases not matched to a gene: 5. Germline values: CDR1 SGHDT, CDR2 YYEEEE. The DNA of the CDR3 is TGTGCCAGCAGCCCCCGGACAGGGGTAGAGACCCAGTACTTC. It specifies CASSPRTGVETQYF.

The rearrangement links TRBV7-2 to TRBJ1-2, with 10 bases lining up with TRBD1. Germline V gene sequence: CDR1 SGHTA, CDR2 FQGNSA. The trim removed 6 bases at V and 5 bases at J, leaving 9 bases unmatched. This CDR3 comprises 15 residues. CDR3 nucleotides: TGTGCCAGCAGATCCAGGACAGGGGGGATTTATGGCTACACCTTC. It encodes CASRSRTGGIYGYTF.

The chain employs TRBV9 and TRBJ1-4, with TRBD1 matching over 9 bases. This CDR3 has 12 residues. V shed 3 bases and J 10 bases; nucleotides not matched to a gene: 1. Germline CDR1 SGDLS, CDR2 YYNGEE. For the CDR3, the DNA is TGTGCCAGCAGCGCGACAGGGGGAAAACTGTTTTTT. Encoded protein: CASSATGGKLFF.

This clone was seen once. The rearrangement links TRBV2 to TRBJ1-4; 7 nucleotides match TRBD1. J gave up 3 bases and V 6 bases, and 4 bases lay outside the gene matches. Germline CDR1 and CDR2: SNHLY and FYNNEI. The CDR3 runs 14 residues. Written as DNA, the CDR3 is TGTGCCAGCAGCCGACAGGGCTCTAATGAAAAACTGTTTTTT. Translating it yields CASSRQGSNEKLFF.

This clone was found once. V usage is TRBV4-2 and J usage is TRBJ2-2; tentative D call: TRBD2 (6 bases). This CDR3 has 15 residues. The V end was cut by 0 bases, the J end by 7 bases, with 12 bases between. From germline, CDR1 is LGHNA and CDR2 YNFKEQ. The CDR3 here is CASSQEGGIGGELFF. Here the CDR3 DNA reads TGTGCCAGCAGCCAAGAAGGAGGGATCGGCGGGGAGCTGTTTTTT.

This clone was detected only once. The genes are TRBV6-5 and TRBJ1-2; unclear D gene. Trimming removed 5 bases at V and 4 bases at J, with 14 bases between. The CDR3 runs to 14 residues. Germline CDR1 is MNHEY and CDR2 is SVGAGI. CDR3 protein: CASSTRTRGYGYTF. The CDR3 DNA follows: TGTGCCAGCAGTACTCGGACCCGGGGCTATGGCTACACCTTC.

The rearrangement joins TRBV5-1 to TRBJ2-7; TRBD1 matches at 8 bases. V trimming: 1 base; J trimming: 7 bases; junction bases outside the gene matches: 7. The CDR3 length is 14 residues. CDR1 is SGHRS and CDR2 is YFSETQ in the germline V gene. The chain's CDR3 is CASSLSQGAREQYF. DNA for the CDR3: TGCGCCAGCAGCTTGAGTCAGGGGGCGAGGGAGCAGTACTTC.

The chain is built from TRBV5-1 and TRBJ2-7; 7 bases are a match to TRBD2. From germline, CDR1 is SGHRS and CDR2 YFSETQ. This CDR3 comprises 16 residues. Trimming cost V 0 bases and J 1 base; bases outside gene matches: 7. As DNA, the CDR3 is TGCGCCAGCAGCTTGGTTCGGGGGGTAGCTTCCTACGAGCAGTACTTC. Its translation: CASSLVRGVASYEQYF.

CDR3 bases: TGTGCCAGCATAAACGTTAAGGGGGCTTACCGGAATGAAAAACTGTTTTTT. Translated, it gives CASINVKGAYRNEKLFF. The V and J genes are TRBV28 and TRBJ1-4, with 7 bases lining up with TRBD1. There are 17 residues in the CDR3. J was trimmed by 5 bases and V by 7 bases; bases with no gene match: 16. Germline V gene lookup returns CDR1 MDHEN and CDR2 SYDVKM.

The J gene is TRBJ1-2, the V gene TRBV2, with TRBD1 matching 11 bases. The CDR3 sequence is 13 residues long. Germline V lookup: CDR1 SNHLY, CDR2 FYNNEI. J gave up 7 bases and V 8 bases, and 6 bases lay outside the gene matches. CDR3 sequence reads: CASRDRGFAGYTF. The CDR3 region has the DNA TGTGCCAGCCGGGACAGGGGGTTCGCTGGCTACACCTTC.

V and J are TRBV24-1 and TRBJ2-2; D gene unclear. Germline V CDR1 and CDR2: KGHDR, SFDVKD. V was cut by 4 bases and J by 0 bases, with 8 bases left in between. This CDR3 comprises 15 residues. The CDR3 DNA follows: TGTGCCACCAGTGACCCGCGATCGAACACCGGGGAGCTGTTTTTT. Translating it yields CATSDPRSNTGELFF.

V gene TRBV27 combines with J gene TRBJ2-7; maybe TRBD2 (7 bases). Germline lookup yields CDR1 MNHEY and CDR2 SMNVEV (reference sequence). The CDR3 has 13 residues. V lost 7 bases and J 7 bases, leaving 17 bases between the germline ends. The CDR3 DNA sequence: TGTGCCAGCACCTTCACCAGGGGAGGGGAGCAGTACTTC. Protein sequence: CASTFTRGGEQYF.

This clone was observed at least ten times. The CDR3 sequence: CASSLASGRALEQYF. The CDR3 nucleotides read TGTGCCAGCAGCTTAGCTAGCGGGAGGGCCCTTGAGCAGTACTTC. This chain links TRBV7-6 with TRBJ2-7, with 11 bases matching TRBD2. From germline, CDR1 is SGHVS and CDR2 FNYEAQ. The V gene end was trimmed by 0 bases and the J gene end by 7 bases; junction bases not matched to a gene: 5. The CDR3 is made up of 15 amino acids.

V and J are TRBV3-1 (or the pseudogene TRBV3-2) and TRBJ2-7; perhaps TRBD2 as D (6 bases). V lost 0 bases, J lost 2 bases, and 8 bases lay in between. Per the germline V gene, CDR1 is LGHDT and CDR2 is YNNKEL (reference sequence). This CDR3 is 14 amino acids long. Written as DNA, the CDR3 is TGTGCCAGCAGCCAAGACTGGGGGGCCTACGAGCAGTACTTC. Translating it yields CASSQDWGAYEQYF.

The chain's CDR3 is CASSVWLASYNEQFF. DNA for the CDR3: TGTGCCAGCAGCGTGTGGCTAGCCTCCTACAATGAGCAGTTCTTC. The chain has TRBV5-5 and TRBJ2-1; D might be TRBD2 (5 bases). CDR1 SGHKS and CDR2 YYEKEE come from the germline V gene (reference sequence). CDR3 length: 15 residues. V was clipped by 4 bases and J by 0 bases, with 11 bases between them.

This clone was found once. The genes are TRBV29-1 and TRBJ2-5; TRBD1 matches at 7 bases. Per germline, CDR1 SQVTM and CDR2 ANQGSEA. Germline trimming cut 1 base from V and 9 bases from J; bases unmatched to any gene: 11. This CDR3 spans 14 amino acids. The CDR3 protein is CSVEASGQGDSQYF. The CDR3 DNA follows: TGCAGCGTTGAAGCCTCCGGGCAGGGGGATTCCCAGTACTTC.

In this sample, this clone turned up once. The V gene is TRBV7-3, the J gene TRBJ2-5; 7 nucleotides match TRBD1. The CDR3 spans 14 residues. J was trimmed by 1 base and V by 5 bases; bases with no gene match: 4. Germline values: CDR1 SGHTA, CDR2 FQGTGA. The CDR3 DNA reads TGTGCCAGCAGCCCAAACAGGGGCCAAGAGACCCAGTACTTC. This codes for CASSPNRGQETQYF.

In this sample, this clone turned up a few times. In DNA, the CDR3 is TGTGCCAGCAGTTTAGTCAGGGGGCGAGCTTTCTTT. Its protein product is CASSLVRGRAFF. V usage is TRBV28 and J usage is TRBJ1-1, with 8 positions matching TRBD1. Germline V gives CDR1 MDHEN, CDR2 SYDVKM. V lost 2 bases to trimming and J lost 10 bases; unmatched junction nucleotides: 3. This CDR3 spans 12 amino acids.

This clone was seen a few times. V gene TRBV3-1 (or the pseudogene TRBV3-2) combines with J gene TRBJ1-2, with D unclear. The germline V and J ends were trimmed by 4 bases and 4 bases, with 13 bases remaining between them. The CDR3 length is 14 residues. Germline V CDR1 and CDR2: LGHDT, YNNKEL (reference sequence). CDR3 coding DNA: TGTGCCAGCAGCCCAACCGGGGTATCCTATGGCTACACCTTC. Translation: CASSPTGVSYGYTF.

This clone was seen only a few times. V is TRBV2 and J is TRBJ2-7; TRBD1 is a possible D gene (5 bases). CDR1 and CDR2 from the germline V gene are SNHLY and FYNNEI. V was pared by 7 bases and J by 2 bases, with 9 bases between. The CDR3 totals 12 residues. The CDR3, as DNA: TGTGCCAGCAAGGGGTACACCTACGAGCAGTACTTC. Protein sequence: CASKGYTYEQYF.

The sample holds many counts of this clone. V is TRBV7-9 and J is TRBJ2-7; a weak D match, TRBD2 (5 bases). Germline assignment: CDR1 SEHNR and CDR2 FQNEAQ (reference sequence). The length of the CDR3 is 15 residues. Trimming removed 1 base from V and 3 bases from J, with 13 bases in between. In nucleotides, the CDR3 is TGTGCCAGCAGCTTAGACTCCGCGGGCCACTACGAGCAGTACTTC. This codes for CASSLDSAGHYEQYF.

This clone was seen a handful of times. J is TRBJ1-5 and V is TRBV7-9; TRBD1 matches at 9 bases. The CDR3 length is 15 residues. Germline V CDR1 and CDR2: SEHNR, FQNEAQ (reference sequence). V dropped 1 base and J dropped 5; count of bases not matched to a gene: 3. For the CDR3, the DNA is TGTGCCAGCAGCTTAGAACAGGGGGCATATCAGCCCCAGCATTTT. Translation gives CASSLEQGAYQPQHF.

The chain is built from TRBV14 and TRBJ1-2; weak D call: TRBD1 (5 bases). Germline V CDR1 and CDR2: SGHDN, FVKESK. Trimming cost V 0 bases and J 9 bases, with 20 bases left between them. The CDR3 consists of 16 residues. The CDR3 coding sequence is TGTGCCAGCAGCCAAGATAGGACGTTCGGGGGGATATGCTACACCTTC. Amino acids: CASSQDRTFGGICYTF.

This chain uses TRBV5-1 with TRBJ2-5, with 10 bases identical to TRBD1. This CDR3 is built from 16 residues. Germline lookup yields CDR1 SGHRS and CDR2 YFSETQ. With V trimmed by 3 bases and J by 2 bases, 7 bases remained unmatched. CDR3 region: CASSWRGTGVQETQYF. Here the CDR3 DNA reads TGCGCCAGCAGCTGGAGGGGGACAGGGGTACAAGAGACCCAGTACTTC.

The J gene is TRBJ2-2, the V gene TRBV9; TRBD1 agrees at 10 bases. The germline V gene encodes CDR1 SGDLS and CDR2 YYNGEE. The trim removed 0 bases at V and 6 bases at J, leaving 5 bases unmatched. The CDR3 runs to 16 residues. The CDR3 loop reads CASSVDRDRGSGELFF. The CDR3 nucleotides are TGTGCCAGCAGCGTAGACCGGGACAGGGGCTCCGGGGAGCTGTTTTTT.